The T cell receptor beta chain described here comes from a study of response to subunit inactivated influenza vaccine. CDR3 length equals 15 residues. V shed 10 bases and J 0 bases; nucleotides not matched to a gene: 10. The germline V gene has CDR1 MDHEN and CDR2 SYDVKM. TCRdb re-called the RT-PCR reads with MiXCR, one entry per CDR3 protein. The data contain around 600,000 distinct CDR3 sequences, 11% of them singletons. This clonotype has more than one count but fewer than ten. These same records also appear under a second study, on T cells expressing NK-cell markers. From that study: TCR beta cDNA was generated via 5'RACE template switching incorporating UMIs. Several experiments added an anti-gamma-delta TCR antibody to sort only alpha-beta TCR T cells. Four donors showed these clonotypes also leading the CD3+CD56-NKG2C+ fraction.

The receptor comes from a man aged 50-60 years who received an inactivated influenza vaccine. V gene TRBV28 combines with J gene TRBJ2-3; 7 bases map to TRBD2. This specimen was PBMCs from blood, taken on the day of vaccination. CDR3: CATGGGSTSTDTQYF. The CDR3 bases are TGTGCCACCGGTGGCGGGAGCACTAGCACAGATACGCAGTATTTT.